This T cell receptor beta chain comes out of a study of post-analysis software for immune sequencing data (dated by TCRdb to the mid-2010s). A note on the overall study: Relapsing-remitting, secondary progressive and progressive-relapsing multiple sclerosis were recorded as disease courses, and subtype annotation was lacking for some patients. The multiple sclerosis patient repertoires were compared with 10 to 12 previously published healthy control repertoires from donors aged about 6 to 26 years. A subset of samples was prepared in parallel using single-end sample barcoding, then pooled and co-amplified after Illumina adapter ligation. Overall study outcomes, separate from this receptor: The control group was slightly older than the multiple sclerosis patient group. Multiple sclerosis patients had significantly lower normalized Chao1 diversity than controls, a result that suggests substantial peripheral T-cell clonal expansion. About five TRBV segments, including TRBV5-6, TRBV5-1 and TRBV20-1, were significantly more frequent in patients than controls. When samples were clustered directly using the F measure, samples prepared in the same batch co-clustered strongly, which prompted a batch-effect correction.

TCR beta repertoires were profiled from peripheral blood of some 13 young patients with multiple sclerosis to demonstrate the VDJtools post-analysis software. The patients with multiple sclerosis were children and adolescents between 6 and 15 years of age. Turning to this clonotype: Which antigen it targets is not known. Base-call qualities are not available, and no considerably larger clone is one nucleotide away.

Libraries were made using PCR. Sequencing instrument: Illumina HiSeq 2500. Unique molecular identifiers were incorporated into TCR beta cDNA libraries to reduce PCR and sequencing biases. Some 500,000 cDNA molecules were obtained for every 1 to 10 million input T cells, so each molecule roughly corresponded to one T cell. Patient libraries were prepared and sequenced with the same protocol used for the earlier healthy control dataset. Samples belonging to the same batch were prepared together, multiplexed and sequenced on a shared HiSeq lane. The original pipeline was this. Raw barcoded reads were processed with MIGEC, and single-read molecular identifier groups were discarded before consensus assembly and CDR3 extraction. Clonotype tables were post-analysed with VDJtools, and diversity was normalized by down-sampling all datasets to the smallest sample size. In repertoire overlap clustering, CDR3 amino acid sequences, but not nucleotide sequences, were matched to correct batch-related cross-sample contamination. The public reads were reprocessed in TCRdb via fastp at Q25 and MiXCR, keeping in-frame beta chains. Rows are unified per CDR3 protein, each entry keeping the most common DNA and genes. These V and J calls derive from TCRdb rather than the authors' analysis. The sample table contains 820,000 or so distinct CDR3 sequences; only one count was recorded for around 50% of them. The biggest ten clones account for roughly 4.4% of the sample.

Trimming takes 5 bases off V and 3 bases off J; junction bases not matched to a gene: 4. CDR1 and CDR2 (SEHNR, FQNEAQ) derive from the germline V gene (reference sequence). The CDR3 spans 14 residues, from the cysteine through the phenylalanine. This entry keeps only the CDR3 DNA: 42 bases, framed from base 1. This TCR was recovered from a girl between 5 and 17 years old with multiple sclerosis. The chain is encoded by TRBV7-9 joined to TRBJ2-7, with 10 junctional bases fitting TRBD1. Sequences were obtained from blood. Read as DNA, the sequence is TGTGCCAGCAGCCACGGGACAGGGGACTACGAGCAGTACTTC. This codes for CASSHGTGDYEQYF.